Following are 9 T cell receptor beta chains from one sample sequenced in a study of shared clonotypes between healthy human individuals. Profiled with immunoSEQ multiplex PCR; TCRdb holds only in-frame clones, not every one. Of around 1,000,000 clones in the sample, 70% to 85% were seen once. What was sequenced was memory CD4+ T cells from PBMCs. Subset defined: CD45RA-negative fraction. The receptor set was obtained from a man younger than 35 in good health. Some clones in this sample may be carry-over from other donors' samples.

This clone was seen more than once but under ten times. The CDR3 protein is CASSFGGMGTEAFF. CDR3 DNA sequence: TGTGCCAGCAGCTTTGGGGGTATGGGAACTGAAGCTTTCTTT. The chain combines TRBV7-2 with TRBJ1-1, with D maybe TRBD1 (5 bases). The CDR3 is 14 residues long. Trimming pared 3 bases from V and 5 bases from J, leaving 13 bases between. Germline lookup yields CDR1 SGHTA and CDR2 FQGNSA.

The chain couples TRBV6-5 to TRBJ2-1, with no clear D. The length of the CDR3 is 10 residues. Germline CDR1 MNHEY, CDR2 SVGAGI. The V gene lost 8 bases and the J gene lost 6 bases, with 5 bases spanning the gap. CDR3 in amino acids: CASRGNEQFF. The CDR3 DNA is TGTGCCAGCCGAGGCAATGAGCAGTTCTTC.

The chain couples TRBV6-5 to TRBJ2-7; 7 positions match TRBD1. Unmatched junction bases numbered 7, after V lost 7 bases and J lost 1 base. CDR3 length: 14 residues. The germline V gene has CDR1 MNHEY and CDR2 SVGAGI. CDR3 nucleotides: TGTGCCAGCAAAGAGGGACAGCATTCCTACGAGCAGTACTTC. It specifies CASKEGQHSYEQYF.

The gene calls are TRBV29-1 and TRBJ1-1; 8 bases agree with TRBD1. The germline CDR1 and CDR2 sequences are SQVTM and ANQGSEA. CDR3 length: 14 amino acids. V lost 3 bases, J lost 1 base, and 4 bases stayed unmatched. CDR3 sequence: CSVDLQGANTEAFF. The DNA of the CDR3 is TGCAGCGTTGATCTCCAGGGGGCGAACACTGAAGCTTTCTTT.

Only one count was recorded for this clone. The chain has TRBV27 and TRBJ1-2; TRBD1 aligns across 7 bases. The CDR3 consists of 14 residues. Per the germline V gene, CDR1 is MNHEY and CDR2 is SMNVEV (reference sequence). V shed 7 bases and J 2 bases; nucleotides not matched to a gene: 7. DNA of the CDR3: TGTGCCAGCAATCGACAGGGAGGAAACTATGGCTACACCTTC. Amino acids: CASNRQGGNYGYTF.

Turning to this clone: The sample has other DNA sequences that encode this CDR3 too. The CDR3 coding sequence is TGTGCCTGGGGGAATGAAAAACTGTTTTTT. This codes for CAWGNEKLFF. This chain links TRBV30 with TRBJ1-4; D is uncertain. Per germline, CDR1 GTSNPN and CDR2 SVGIG (reference sequence). V lost 5 bases and J lost 5, with 3 bases in between. This CDR3 has 10 residues.

This chain uses TRBV5-1 with TRBJ2-2; D possibly corresponds to TRBD2 (5 bases). This CDR3 region has 15 residues. V shed 5 bases and J shed 8 bases, with 19 bases lying between them. CDR1 SGHRS and CDR2 YFSETQ come from the germline V gene. The CDR3 DNA follows: TGCGCCAGCAGACCGTCGACCACTGTAGCGGGGGAGCTGTTTTTT. Protein: CASRPSTTVAGELFF.

The chain carries TRBV20-1 and TRBJ2-5; no definite D call. The CDR3 length is 10 residues. Trimming pared 6 bases from V and 4 bases from J, leaving 6 bases between. CDR1 is DFQATT and CDR2 is SNEGSKA in the germline V gene (reference sequence). CDR3 nucleotide sequence: TGCAGTGCGACCGGAGAGACCCAGTACTTC. It specifies CSATGETQYF.

The chain couples TRBV10-3 to TRBJ1-2; D remains ambiguous. Between the trimmed V and J ends, which lost 0 bases and 5 bases, there was a span of 10 bases. The CDR3 contains 14 residues. Germline V gene lookup returns CDR1 ENHRY and CDR2 SYGVKD. The DNA of the CDR3 is TGTGCCATCAGTGAGTCCGGACCGGCGTATGGCTACACCTTC. Its translation: CAISESGPAYGYTF.